These 8 T cell receptor beta chains were sequenced from one sample in a study of cytomegalovirus exposure and HLA in healthy donors. TCRdb keeps only in-frame clones here, not all; method: immunoSEQ multiplex PCR. The repertoire consists of roughly 300,000 clones, with roughly 85% occurring once and the leading ten covering 0.84%. Source material: PBMCs. These receptors were taken from a woman under 30 in good health and CMV-seronegative.

The CDR3 bases are TGTGCCAGCTCACCAAATAAGGGAGGAGCAAGGGACGAGCAGTACTTC. Amino acids: CASSPNKGGARDEQYF. V and J are TRBV18 and TRBJ2-7; weak D call: TRBD2 (6 bases). CDR3 length equals 16 residues. The V and J ends lost 2 bases and 5 bases respectively, with 19 bases between them. Germline values: CDR1 KGHSH, CDR2 LQKENI.

Details on this clone: Other DNA sequences in the sample encode the same CDR3. The gene calls are TRBV5-4 and TRBJ2-7, with TRBD2 identical over 7 bases. The CDR3 has 14 residues. J gave up 0 bases and V 2 bases, and 2 bases lay outside the gene matches. CDR1 and CDR2 from the germline V gene are SGHNT and YYREEE (reference sequence). The CDR3 DNA follows: TGTGCCAGCAGCTTAGGCGGGAGCTCCTACGAGCAGTACTTC. It codes for CASSLGGSSYEQYF.

The chain couples TRBV5-1 to TRBJ2-1; 9 bases are a match to TRBD2. This CDR3 is 16 amino acids long. J lost 8 bases, V lost 0 bases, and 9 bases had no gene match. The germline gives CDR1 SGHRS, CDR2 YFSETQ. The CDR3 DNA sequence: TGCGCCAGCAGCTTGGCGGCCAGCGGGAGGTTCGATGAGCAGTTCTTC. Amino acid sequence: CASSLAASGRFDEQFF.

This clone was found once. The chain is built from TRBV18 and TRBJ2-1; D is unresolved. V lost 3 bases, J lost 9 bases, and 12 bases lay in between. The V gene's germline CDR1 is KGHSH and CDR2 LQKENI. The CDR3 totals 13 residues. The DNA for the CDR3 is TGTGCCAGCTCACCGCATCAGGTAATTGAGCAGTTCTTC. Protein product: CASSPHQVIEQFF.

This chain joins TRBV5-1 and TRBJ2-7; a weak D match, TRBD2 (6 bases). V dropped 1 base and J dropped 6 bases, with 17 bases sitting between them. CDR1 SGHRS and CDR2 YFSETQ come from the germline V gene. CDR3 size: 15 residues. The CDR3 DNA is TGCGCCAGCAGCTTGCCCTCCCCTGTCGGGGGCGAGCAGTACTTC. This translates into CASSLPSPVGGEQYF.

The chain links TRBV28 to TRBJ2-3; TRBD1 might be the D (5 bases). Germline V gene data show CDR1 as MDHEN and CDR2 as SYDVKM. This CDR3 spans 15 amino acids. With 2 bases removed from V and 3 bases from J, the gap between germline ends came to 12 bases. The DNA of the CDR3 is TGTGCCAGCAGTTTAGCCAGGGCTGGGACAGATACGCAGTATTTT. It codes for CASSLARAGTDTQYF.

CDR3 nucleotide sequence: TGTGCCAGCAGCCAAGAGCAGAGTAATCCAGGGGGCTATGAGCAGTTCTTC. Its protein is CASSQEQSNPGGYEQFF. V is TRBV4-2 and J is TRBJ2-1; 8 bases match TRBD1. CDR3 length equals 17 residues. Germline CDR1 and CDR2: LGHNA and YNFKEQ. V lost 0 bases to trimming and J lost 8 bases; unmatched junction nucleotides: 12.

The V and J genes are TRBV18 and TRBJ1-2; D is uncertain. V was cut by 0 bases and J by 4 bases, with 9 bases left in between. The CDR3 has 14 amino acids. The germline CDR1 and CDR2 sequences are KGHSH and LQKENI. CDR3 sequence reads: CASSPPESPYGYTF. Written as DNA, the CDR3 is TGTGCCAGCTCACCACCGGAGTCCCCCTATGGCTACACCTTC.